This T cell receptor (beta chain) stems from a study of T cells in localized non-small cell lung cancer. Study-level points and caveats: Median detection of top 100 tumor clones in adjacent lung was about 60 clones.

The repertoire was sequenced with immunoSEQ multiplex PCR; TCRdb's copy has only in-frame clones and lacks some. The data contain 45,000 to 55,000 clones, roughly 80% of them singletons. The germline V gene encodes CDR1 SGHNT and CDR2 YYREEE (reference sequence). This CDR3 has 14 amino acids. V shed 0 bases and J shed 5 bases, with 8 bases lying between them. A word on this clone: Its antigen is not identified.

The sequence was obtained from a man aged 40-75 years with stage I squamous cell lung carcinoma. The rearrangement uses TRBV5-4 and TRBJ1-4, with D uncertain. Material: peripheral blood, obtained before any cancer treatment. CDR3: CASSLGLLNEKLFF. The CDR3 DNA is TGTGCCAGCAGCTTGGGTCTGCTGAATGAAAAACTGTTTTTT. The full variable domain, rest sourced from reference TRBV5-4 and TRBJ1-4, is ETGVTQSPTHLIKTRGQQVTLRCSSQSGHNTVSWYQQALGQGPQFIFQYYREEENGRGNFPPRFSGLQFPNYSSELNVNALELDDSALYLCASSLGLLNEKLFFGSGTQLSVL.